The clone carrying this TCR beta chain has just a few counts. The antigen is undetermined. These data originate in a study of cytomegalovirus exposure and HLA in healthy donors. The protocol was immunoSEQ multiplex PCR, while the TCRdb copy is restricted to in-frame clones and leaves out a portion. The sample lists about 150,000 clones, 85% to 90% occurring once. Trimming removed 0 bases from V and 5 bases from J; junction bases left unmatched: 6. This CDR3 comprises 15 residues. CDR1 is GTSNPN and CDR2 is SVGIG in the germline V gene (reference sequence). Notes on the study in general: A few chains linked to CMV were shown in vitro to be specific for CMV antigens.

Sequencing used PBMCs. This receptor was taken from a woman aged 18 to 35 in good health and CMV-seropositive. The chain uses TRBV30 and TRBJ1-2; 10 bases map to TRBD1. CDR3 residues: CAWSVLGTGDYGYTF. The CDR3 nucleotides read TGTGCCTGGAGTGTACTCGGGACAGGGGATTATGGCTACACCTTC.